A single sample gave rise to the 7 T cell receptor beta chains below, sequenced in a study of T cells in Graves' hyperthyroidism and ophthalmopathy. From RNA transcripts, TCR beta CDR3 regions were amplified. During a first-round RT-PCR of the TCR CDR3, the HTBI primer set was used. TCRdb reprocessed the multiplex PCR reads with MiXCR, giving one entry per CDR3 protein. The sample carries hundreds of thousands of distinct CDR3 sequences, approximately 40% recorded once. Sequences were obtained from blood. All receptors come from a man between 18 and 29 years old with Graves' hyperthyroidism.

This clonotype was recorded at least ten times. The chain joins TRBV19 to TRBJ2-6; possible D gene TRBD1, 5 bases. Germline lookup yields CDR1 LNHDA and CDR2 SQIVND (reference sequence). The CDR3 runs 18 residues. V dropped 1 base and J dropped 0 bases, with 13 bases sitting between them. CDR3 protein: CASSIGGRLYSGANVLTF. The CDR3 DNA reads TGTGCCAGTAGTATAGGGGGCAGACTCTACTCTGGGGCCAACGTCCTGACTTTC.

The rearrangement links TRBV2 to TRBJ2-5; either TRBD1 or TRBD2 may fit D (5 bases each). The germline gives CDR1 SNHLY, CDR2 FYNNEI. Trimming stripped 5 bases from V and 2 bases from J, with 12 bases between. This CDR3 spans 14 amino acids. CDR3 bases: TGTGCCAGCAGTTGGGACCCCACACAAGAGACCCAGTACTTC. It translates to CASSWDPTQETQYF.

The V call is TRBV10-3, the J call TRBJ2-6; 7 bases agree with TRBD1. CDR1 and CDR2 from the germline V gene are ENHRY and SYGVKD. This CDR3 is built from 18 residues. With V trimmed by 6 bases and J by 0 bases, 11 bases remained unmatched. The CDR3 DNA reads as TGTGCCATCAGCGCTGACAGGGAAACTTACTCTGGGGCCAACGTCCTGACTTTC. Translated, it gives CAISADRETYSGANVLTF.

The chain uses TRBV7-9 and TRBJ2-2; D not certain. The germline V gene encodes CDR1 SEHNR and CDR2 FQNEAQ (reference sequence). V lost 4 bases, J lost 7 bases, and 10 bases lay in between. The CDR3 is 13 amino acids. Here the CDR3 reads CASSSLGSGELFF. In nucleotides, the CDR3 is TGTGCCAGCAGCTCGCTGGGTAGCGGGGAGCTGTTTTTT.

This clonotype was found many times. The chain couples TRBV10-3 to TRBJ2-7; D not resolved. V was trimmed by 11 bases and J by 3 bases, leaving 11 bases between them. This CDR3 is built from 11 residues. Germline V gives CDR1 ENHRY, CDR2 SYGVKD. The CDR3 region has the DNA TGTGCCGCCCAATCGGACTACGAGCAGTACTTC. Amino acid sequence: CAAQSDYEQYF.

DNA for the CDR3: TGTGCCAGCAGTTTCCGACGGGGCCCAGAGACCCAGTACTTC. Translating gives CASSFRRGPETQYF. This chain uses TRBV12-3 or TRBV12-4 with TRBJ2-5; the D gene could be TRBD1 or TRBD2 (5 bases each). CDR3 length equals 14 residues. With 3 bases removed from V and 4 bases from J, the gap between germline ends came to 12 bases.

This chain uses TRBV19 with TRBJ2-7, with a possible D match to TRBD2 (6 bases). Between the trimmed V and J ends, which lost 0 bases and 6 bases, there was a span of 15 bases. The CDR3 loop spans 15 amino acids. Germline V gives CDR1 LNHDA, CDR2 SQIVND (reference sequence). CDR3 DNA: TGTGCCAGTAGTATAGACGGGGGTGGATTCGCCGAGCAGTACTTC. It yields the protein CASSIDGGGFAEQYF.